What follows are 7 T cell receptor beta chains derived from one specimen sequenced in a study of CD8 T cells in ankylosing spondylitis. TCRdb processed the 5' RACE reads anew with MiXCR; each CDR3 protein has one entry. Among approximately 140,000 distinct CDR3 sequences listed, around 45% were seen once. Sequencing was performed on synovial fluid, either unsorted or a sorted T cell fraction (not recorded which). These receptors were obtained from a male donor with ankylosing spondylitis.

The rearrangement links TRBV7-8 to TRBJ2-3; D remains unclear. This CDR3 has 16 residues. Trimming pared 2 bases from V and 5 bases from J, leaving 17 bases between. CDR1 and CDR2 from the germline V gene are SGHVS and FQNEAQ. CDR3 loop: CASSLYRFLSRDTQYF. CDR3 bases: TGTGCCAGCAGCTTATATAGGTTCCTCTCCAGAGATACGCAGTATTTT.

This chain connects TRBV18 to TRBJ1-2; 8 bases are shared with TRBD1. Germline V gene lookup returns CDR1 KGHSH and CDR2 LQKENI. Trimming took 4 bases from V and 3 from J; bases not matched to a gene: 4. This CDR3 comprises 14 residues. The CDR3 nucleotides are TGTGCCAGCTCACAGACAGGGGCGCACTATGGCTACACCTTC. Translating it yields CASSQTGAHYGYTF.

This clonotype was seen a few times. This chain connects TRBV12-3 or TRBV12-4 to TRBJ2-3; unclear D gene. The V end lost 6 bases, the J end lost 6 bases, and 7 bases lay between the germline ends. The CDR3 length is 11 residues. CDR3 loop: CASSPEDTQYF. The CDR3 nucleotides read TGTGCCAGCAGCCCCGAGGATACGCAGTATTTT.

The CDR3 reads CASSPGLAVPLGNEQFF. CDR3 in DNA: TGTGCCAGCAGCCCGGGACTAGCGGTACCACTGGGCAATGAGCAGTTCTTC. The rearrangement links TRBV5-6 to TRBJ2-1, with 11 bases aligning to TRBD2. This CDR3 region has 17 residues. Germline V lookup: CDR1 SGHDT, CDR2 YYEEEE. V gave up 4 bases and J gave up 6 bases; unmatched junction bases: 12. Full variable domain (outside the CDR3, taken from reference TRBV5-6 and TRBJ2-1): DAGVTQSPTHLIKTRGQQVTLRCSPKSGHDTVSWYQQALGQGPQFIFQYYEEEERQRGNFPDRFSGHQFPNYSSELNVNALLLGDSALYLCASSPGLAVPLGNEQFFGPGTRLTVL.

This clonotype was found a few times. The CDR3 loop is CASRRVGNEQFF. The CDR3 nucleotides read TGTGCCAGCAGGAGAGTGGGCAATGAGCAGTTCTTC. This rearrangement joins TRBV6-6 to TRBJ2-1; D not resolved. CDR1 is MNHNY, CDR2 SVGAGI, per germline (reference sequence). The CDR3 totals 12 residues. Trimming left V 6 bases short and J 6 bases short, with 9 bases between.

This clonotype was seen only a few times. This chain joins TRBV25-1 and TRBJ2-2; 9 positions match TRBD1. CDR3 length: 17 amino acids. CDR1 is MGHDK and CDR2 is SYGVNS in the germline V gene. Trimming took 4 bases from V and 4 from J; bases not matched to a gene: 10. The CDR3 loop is CASSAQYRGRATGELFF. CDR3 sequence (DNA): TGTGCCAGCAGTGCCCAATACAGGGGGCGAGCCACCGGGGAGCTGTTTTTT.

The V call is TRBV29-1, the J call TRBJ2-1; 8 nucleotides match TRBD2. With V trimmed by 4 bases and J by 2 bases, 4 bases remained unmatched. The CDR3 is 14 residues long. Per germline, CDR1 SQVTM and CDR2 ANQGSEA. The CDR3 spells CSVAGGATYNEQFF. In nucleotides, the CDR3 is TGCAGCGTTGCGGGGGGGGCTACCTACAATGAGCAGTTCTTC.